Following are 29 T cell receptor beta chains from one sample sequenced in a study of blood T cells in healthy people across ages. Through a sample-barcoded 5' primer and a J-beta primer mix, a second PCR was run for about 7 to 12 cycles. TCRdb itself ran the 5' RACE reads through MiXCR, one entry per CDR3 protein. Of about 570,000 distinct CDR3 sequences listed, 27% were seen once; the top ten hold about 18%. The sequenced sample consisted of blood. All receptors come from a woman in her 70s in good health.

This clonotype was detected a few times. V usage is TRBV5-5 and J usage is TRBJ2-5; D gene unclear. The CDR3 consists of 14 residues. Germline V CDR1 and CDR2: SGHKS, YYEKEE (reference sequence). V lost 4 bases and J 2 bases, leaving 12 bases between the germline ends. The CDR3 protein is CASSPEPIQETQYF. In DNA form, the CDR3 reads TGTGCCAGCAGCCCCGAACCGATTCAAGAGACCCAGTACTTC. The full variable domain, its missing parts supplied by reference TRBV5-5 and TRBJ2-5, is DAGVTQSPTHLIKTRGQQVTLRCSPISGHKSVSWYQQVLGQGPQFIFQYYEKEERGRGNFPDRFSARQFPNYSSELNVNALLLGDSALYLCASSPEPIQETQYFGPGTRLLVL.

The V and J genes are TRBV24-1 and TRBJ2-1, with TRBD1 as a possible D gene (6 bases). CDR1 is KGHDR and CDR2 is SFDVKD in the germline V gene. This CDR3 comprises 15 residues. Trimming took 1 base from V and 4 from J, leaving 10 bases between them. The CDR3 reads CATSDLSGQYNEQFF. The CDR3 bases are TGTGCCACCAGTGATTTATCCGGACAGTACAATGAGCAGTTCTTC.

The V call is TRBV20-1, the J call TRBJ2-4, with 8 bases lining up with TRBD2. CDR3 size: 13 residues. Per germline, CDR1 DFQATT and CDR2 SNEGSKA (reference sequence). V lost 0 bases to trimming and J lost 8 bases; unmatched junction nucleotides: 3. CDR3 DNA sequence: TGCAGTGCTAGAGAGGAAGCGGGGGACATTCAGTACTTC. It encodes CSAREEAGDIQYF.

This clonotype was observed a few times. The CDR3 nucleotides read TGTGCCAGCAGCTTCAGGGGCTGGGTCAATGAGCAGTTCTTC. Translated, it gives CASSFRGWVNEQFF. This chain connects TRBV11-2 to TRBJ2-1, with TRBD1 as a possible D gene (6 bases). Germline values: CDR1 SGHAT, CDR2 FQNNGV. The CDR3 consists of 14 residues. V dropped 3 bases and J dropped 6 bases, with 12 bases sitting between them.

The V call is TRBV5-1, the J call TRBJ1-6; the D gene is possibly TRBD1 (5 bases). The CDR3 is 15 residues long. From germline, CDR1 is SGHRS and CDR2 YFSETQ. V was clipped by 1 base and J by 5 bases, with 10 bases between them. This chain's CDR3 is CASSLTGPDNSPLHF. The CDR3 DNA follows: TGCGCCAGCAGCTTGACGGGGCCCGATAATTCACCCCTCCACTTT.

The genes are TRBV24-1 and TRBJ2-4; the D gene is possibly TRBD1 (6 bases). CDR3 length equals 14 residues. CDR1 is KGHDR, CDR2 SFDVKD, per germline. The germline V and J ends were trimmed by 4 bases and 2 bases, with 8 bases remaining between them. As DNA, the CDR3 is TGTGCCACCAGTGACGGGACAACCAAAAACATTCAGTACTTC. Translating it yields CATSDGTTKNIQYF.

The chain joins TRBV6-5 to TRBJ1-3; tentatively, D is TRBD1 (5 bases). The ends were cut back, 0 bases at V and 1 base at J, with 10 bases in the middle. This CDR3 has 16 amino acids. The V gene's germline CDR1 is MNHEY and CDR2 SVGAGI. In DNA form, the CDR3 reads TGTGCCAGCAGTTACTCGGCAGGGCTGTCTGGAAACACCATATATTTT. Amino acids: CASSYSAGLSGNTIYF.

This clonotype has a handful of counts. This chain joins TRBV7-9 and TRBJ1-2, with D perhaps TRBD1 (5 bases). The CDR3 runs to 16 residues. V was pared by 4 bases and J by 3 bases, with 18 bases between. The V gene's germline CDR1 is SEHNR and CDR2 FQNEAQ (reference sequence). CDR3 amino acids: CASSSIDSLHDYGYTF. DNA of the CDR3: TGTGCCAGCAGCTCCATTGACAGTCTCCATGACTATGGCTACACCTTC.

V gene TRBV9 combines with J gene TRBJ2-5, with 8 bases aligning to TRBD2. Judging by the DNA end, TRBJ2-7 fits better; the J call may be wrong. The CDR3 length is 15 residues. Germline lookup yields CDR1 SGDLS and CDR2 YYNGEE. The CDR3 coding sequence is TGTGCCAGCAGCGTAGGTGCGGGGGGAACTCACGAGCAGTACTTC. This codes for CASSVGAGGTHEQYF.

CDR3 residues: CSASQGAYYGYTF. In nucleotides, the CDR3 is TGCAGTGCTAGTCAAGGGGCTTACTATGGCTACACCTTC. The chain has TRBV20-1 and TRBJ1-2; D may be TRBD1 (5 bases). Trimming took 3 bases from V and 3 from J, leaving 11 bases between them. Per germline, CDR1 DFQATT and CDR2 SNEGSKA (reference sequence). The CDR3 runs 13 residues.

This clonotype appeared a few times. The chain links TRBV5-1 to TRBJ2-2; TRBD1 matches 8 bases. V dropped 2 bases and J dropped 6; count of bases not matched to a gene: 9. This CDR3 has 16 amino acids. The germline V gene encodes CDR1 SGHRS and CDR2 YFSETQ. CDR3: CASSFSTGDEAGELFF. Here the CDR3 DNA reads TGCGCCAGCAGCTTCTCGACAGGGGATGAGGCCGGGGAGCTGTTTTTT.

The V gene is TRBV29-1, the J gene TRBJ2-1; TRBD2 matches 11 bases. The trim removed 4 bases at V and 3 bases at J, leaving 5 bases unmatched. The CDR3 length is 15 residues. Germline CDR1 reads SQVTM; CDR2 reads ANQGSEA. The CDR3 region is CSVVRLAGGYNEQFF. The CDR3 DNA sequence: TGCAGCGTTGTTCGGCTAGCGGGGGGCTACAATGAGCAGTTCTTC.

The V call is TRBV20-1, the J call TRBJ2-3; D tentatively fits TRBD1 or TRBD2 (6 bases each). Trimming shortened V by 4 bases and J by 0 bases, and 11 bases separated the two germline ends. CDR1 and CDR2 (germline): DFQATT, SNEGSKA (reference sequence). The CDR3 runs 14 residues. The CDR3 DNA reads as TGCAGTGCTATCGGGGGCCATAGCACAGATACGCAGTATTTT. As protein: CSAIGGHSTDTQYF.

The gene calls are TRBV20-1 and TRBJ2-3; 11 nucleotides agree with TRBD2. The length of the CDR3 is 17 residues. After removal of 6 bases from V and 0 bases from J, the junction contained 11 bases not matched to a gene. Germline V gene sequence: CDR1 DFQATT, CDR2 SNEGSKA (reference sequence). The CDR3 is CSANRLAGLTSTDTQYF. For the CDR3, the DNA is TGCAGTGCGAACCGACTAGCGGGACTTACAAGCACAGATACGCAGTATTTT.

V is TRBV11-3 and J is TRBJ1-4, with TRBD1 matching 8 bases. The germline CDR1 and CDR2 sequences are SGHNT and YENEEA. The V gene end was trimmed by 1 base and the J gene end by 1 base; junction bases not matched to a gene: 8. The CDR3 has 18 amino acids. The CDR3 DNA is TGTGCCAGCAGCTTAGGCCAGGGGGCCGATGGAACTAATGAAAAACTGTTTTTT. This codes for CASSLGQGADGTNEKLFF.

The CDR3 DNA is TGCGCCAGCAGCTCGATGCCCGGGACGGCTTACACTGAAGCTTTCTTT. Amino acids: CASSSMPGTAYTEAFF. V usage is TRBV5-1 and J usage is TRBJ1-1, with D tentatively TRBD1 (5 bases). This CDR3 has 16 amino acids. Per the germline V gene, CDR1 is SGHRS and CDR2 is YFSETQ. V shed 3 bases and J shed 3 bases, with 18 bases lying between them.

This clonotype appeared a few times. This rearrangement joins TRBV6-5 to TRBJ1-4; no firm D call. Germline lookup yields CDR1 MNHEY and CDR2 SVGAGI. The CDR3 loop spans 13 amino acids. The germline V and J ends were trimmed by 2 bases and 7 bases, with 8 bases remaining between them. The CDR3 nucleotides are TGTGCCAGCAGTTACGTCGTCGCTGAAAAACTGTTTTTT. Its protein is CASSYVVAEKLFF.

The chain recombines TRBV7-2 with TRBJ1-1; D possibly corresponds to TRBD1 (5 bases). This CDR3 region has 16 residues. The V gene lost 5 bases and the J gene lost 0 bases, with 16 bases spanning the gap. Germline V gene sequence: CDR1 SGHTA, CDR2 FQGNSA. The DNA of the CDR3 is TGTGCCAGCAGCCGGCGTGGGACGGCGATGAACACTGAAGCTTTCTTT. This codes for CASSRRGTAMNTEAFF.

Only a few counts were recorded for this clonotype. The genes are TRBV14 and TRBJ2-1, with D unresolved. The J call may not be correct, given that the DNA end is closer to TRBJ2-7. Per the germline V gene, CDR1 is SGHDN and CDR2 is FVKESK. The CDR3 covers 16 residues. The CDR3 nucleotides read TGTGCCAGCAGCCAACTGCCTAATCAGTACTCCTACGAGCAGTACTTC. Its protein is CASSQLPNQYSYEQYF.

The chain uses TRBV6-2 or TRBV6-3 and TRBJ2-7, with D perhaps matching TRBD1 (5 bases). V was pared by 6 bases and J by 8 bases, with 17 bases between. Germline V gene sequence: CDR1 MNHEY, CDR2 SVGEGT. This CDR3 comprises 13 residues. The CDR3 is CASSYLTRDQQYF. In nucleotides, the CDR3 is TGTGCCAGCAGCTATTTGACCAGGGATCAGCAGTACTTC.

This clonotype was observed at least ten times. This sequence joins TRBV7-3 and TRBJ2-3; weak D call: TRBD1 (6 bases). There are 12 residues in the CDR3. Germline CDR1 SGHTA, CDR2 FQGTGA. Trimming took 4 bases from V and 9 from J, leaving 11 bases between them. The DNA for the CDR3 is TGTGCCAGCAGCTCTACGACAGGAACGCAGTATTTT. It specifies CASSSTTGTQYF.

In this sample, this clonotype turned up once. The chain recombines TRBV20-1 with TRBJ2-1; D uncertain. V lost 0 bases, J lost 6 bases, and 15 bases lay in between. From germline, CDR1 is DFQATT and CDR2 SNEGSKA (reference sequence). The CDR3 extends over 15 amino acids. DNA of the CDR3: TGCAGTGCTAGAGATATAAGGGTCGGTAGCAATGAGCAGTTCTTC. Its translation is CSARDIRVGSNEQFF.

This clonotype has ten or more counts. V usage is TRBV6-2 or TRBV6-3 and J usage is TRBJ2-2; unclear D gene. Germline V CDR1 and CDR2: MNHEY, SVGEGT. V lost 6 bases, J lost 4 bases, and 12 bases lay in between. The CDR3 is made up of 14 amino acids. The CDR3 DNA is TGTGCCAGCAGCCAAACGGAGATCACCGGGGAGCTGTTTTTT. This gives the protein CASSQTEITGELFF.

The chain links TRBV3-1 to TRBJ1-5, with 12 bases that match TRBD1. Germline V lookup: CDR1 LGHDT, CDR2 YNNKEL (reference sequence). Germline trimming cut 4 bases from V and 6 bases from J; bases unmatched to any gene: 10. The CDR3 has 17 residues. In DNA form, the CDR3 reads TGTGCCAGCAGCCCTTCGCCCGGGACAGGGGGCCGTCAGCCCCAGCATTTT. Its translation is CASSPSPGTGGRQPQHF.

The chain links TRBV29-1 to TRBJ1-2, with D possibly being TRBD1 (5 bases). V lost 1 base and J lost 8, with 11 bases in between. The CDR3 consists of 12 residues. Germline CDR1 is SQVTM and CDR2 is ANQGSEA. CDR3 DNA sequence: TGCAGCGTTGAAGGGGACCTACGAGGCTACACCTTC. It translates to CSVEGDLRGYTF.

There are a few counts of this clonotype. The chain carries TRBV20-1 and TRBJ2-3; TRBD2 agrees at 9 bases. CDR3 length equals 16 residues. V trimming: 7 bases; J trimming: 4 bases; junction bases outside the gene matches: 15. Germline V gene lookup returns CDR1 DFQATT and CDR2 SNEGSKA (reference sequence). CDR3 bases: TGCAGTGTCCGAGCCCGAAGCGGGGGGAGATCAGATACGCAGTATTTT. Its protein product is CSVRARSGGRSDTQYF.

The table lists this clonotype with a few counts. CDR3 sequence: CSVDGGASDTQYF. The CDR3 DNA reads TGCAGCGTTGACGGGGGGGCCTCGGATACGCAGTATTTT. V is TRBV29-1 and J is TRBJ2-3, with 8 bases identical to TRBD2. This CDR3 is 13 amino acids long. The V gene end was trimmed by 3 bases and the J gene end by 6 bases; junction bases not matched to a gene: 5. CDR1 is SQVTM, CDR2 ANQGSEA, per germline.

The V and J genes are TRBV5-1 and TRBJ1-4; D possibly corresponds to TRBD1 (5 bases). Germline V gene sequence: CDR1 SGHRS, CDR2 YFSETQ. The CDR3 contains 17 residues. The germline V and J ends were trimmed by 5 bases and 7 bases, with 24 bases remaining between them. The CDR3 coding sequence is TGCGCCAGCAGTGAAGGAAGGGGCCCCGCAGGGAGTGAAAAACTGTTTTTT. Residues: CASSEGRGPAGSEKLFF.

The genes are TRBV6-6 and TRBJ2-7; 8 bases are a match to TRBD1. The germline gives CDR1 MNHNY, CDR2 SVGAGI (reference sequence). Trimming took 6 bases from V and 3 from J; bases not matched to a gene: 4. CDR3 length equals 13 residues. For the CDR3, the DNA is TGTGCCAGCAGACTGGGACAGGTCTACGAGCAGTACTTC. It yields the protein CASRLGQVYEQYF.